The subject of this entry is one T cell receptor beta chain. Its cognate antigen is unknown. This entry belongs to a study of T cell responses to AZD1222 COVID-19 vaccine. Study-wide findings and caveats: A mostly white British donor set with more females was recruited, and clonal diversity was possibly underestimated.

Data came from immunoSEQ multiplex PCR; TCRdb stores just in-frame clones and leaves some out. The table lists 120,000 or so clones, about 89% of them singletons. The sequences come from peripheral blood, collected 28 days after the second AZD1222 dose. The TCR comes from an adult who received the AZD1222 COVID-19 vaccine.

The CDR3 DNA sequence: TGTGCCAGTAGTAGCCGGACAGCTAATGAAAAACTGTTTTTT. It specifies CASSSRTANEKLFF. The V gene is TRBV19, the J gene TRBJ1-4; tentatively, D is TRBD1 (6 bases). The germline V gene encodes CDR1 LNHDA and CDR2 SQIVND (reference sequence). This CDR3 is 14 amino acids long. V lost 4 bases and J lost 3, with 9 bases in between.